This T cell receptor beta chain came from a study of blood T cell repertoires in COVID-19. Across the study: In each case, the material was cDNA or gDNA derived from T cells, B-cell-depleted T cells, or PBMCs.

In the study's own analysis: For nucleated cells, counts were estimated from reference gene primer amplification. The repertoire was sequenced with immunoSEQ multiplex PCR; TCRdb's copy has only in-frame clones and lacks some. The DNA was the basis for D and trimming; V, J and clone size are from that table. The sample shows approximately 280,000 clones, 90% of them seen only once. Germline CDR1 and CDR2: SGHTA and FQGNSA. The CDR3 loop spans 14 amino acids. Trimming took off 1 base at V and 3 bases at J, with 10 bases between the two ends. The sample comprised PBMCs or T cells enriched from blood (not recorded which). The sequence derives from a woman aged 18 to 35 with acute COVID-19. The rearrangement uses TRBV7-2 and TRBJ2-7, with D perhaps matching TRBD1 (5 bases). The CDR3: CASSLGLGVYEQYF. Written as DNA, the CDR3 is TGTGCCAGCAGCTTAGGGCTAGGGGTCTACGAGCAGTACTTC.